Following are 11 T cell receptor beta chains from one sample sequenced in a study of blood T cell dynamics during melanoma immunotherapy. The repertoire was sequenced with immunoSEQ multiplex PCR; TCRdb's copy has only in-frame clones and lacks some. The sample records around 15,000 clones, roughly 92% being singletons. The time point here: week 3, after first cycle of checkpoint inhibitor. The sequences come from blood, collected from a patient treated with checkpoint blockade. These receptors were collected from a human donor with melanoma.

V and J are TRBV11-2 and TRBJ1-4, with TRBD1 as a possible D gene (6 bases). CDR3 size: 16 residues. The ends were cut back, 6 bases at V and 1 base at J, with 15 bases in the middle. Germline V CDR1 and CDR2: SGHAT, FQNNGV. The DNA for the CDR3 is TGTGCCAGCAGTCAAGGAGTGACAGGAACTAATGAAAAACTGTTTTTT. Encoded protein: CASSQGVTGTNEKLFF.

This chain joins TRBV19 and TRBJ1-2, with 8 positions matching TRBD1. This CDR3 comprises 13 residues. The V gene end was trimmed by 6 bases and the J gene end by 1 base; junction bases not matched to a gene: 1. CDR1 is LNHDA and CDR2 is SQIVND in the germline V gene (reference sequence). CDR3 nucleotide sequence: TGTGCCAGTAGAGGACAGGGTAACTATGGCTACACCTTC. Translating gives CASRGQGNYGYTF.

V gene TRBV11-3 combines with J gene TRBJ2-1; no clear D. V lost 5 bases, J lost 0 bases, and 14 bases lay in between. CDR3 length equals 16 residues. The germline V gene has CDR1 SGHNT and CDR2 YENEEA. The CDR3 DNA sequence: TGTGCCAGCAGCGACTTCTCTAGGGCCTCCTACAATGAGCAGTTCTTC. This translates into CASSDFSRASYNEQFF.

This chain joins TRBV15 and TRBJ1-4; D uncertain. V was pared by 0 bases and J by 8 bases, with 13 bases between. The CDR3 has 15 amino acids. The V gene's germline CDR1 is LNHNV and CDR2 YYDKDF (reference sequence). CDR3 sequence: CATSRDRSDGEKLFF. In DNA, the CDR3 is TGTGCCACCAGCAGAGATCGGAGTGATGGCGAAAAACTGTTTTTT.

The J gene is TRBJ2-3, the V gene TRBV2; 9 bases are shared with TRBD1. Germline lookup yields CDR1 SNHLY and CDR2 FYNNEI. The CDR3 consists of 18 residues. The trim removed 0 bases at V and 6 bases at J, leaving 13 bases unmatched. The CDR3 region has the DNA TGTGCCAGCAGTGAAGCTGCCCCTTACAGGGGGCGTGGGGATACGCAGTATTTT. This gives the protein CASSEAAPYRGRGDTQYF.

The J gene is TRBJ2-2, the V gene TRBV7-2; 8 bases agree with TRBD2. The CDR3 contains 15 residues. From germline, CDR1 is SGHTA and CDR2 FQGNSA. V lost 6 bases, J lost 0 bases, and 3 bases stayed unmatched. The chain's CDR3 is CASRAGAPNTGELFF. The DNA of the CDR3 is TGTGCCAGCAGAGCGGGAGCCCCGAACACCGGGGAGCTGTTTTTT. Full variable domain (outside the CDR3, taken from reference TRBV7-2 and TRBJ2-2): GAGVSQSPSNKVTEKGKDVELRCDPISGHTALYWYRQSLGQGLEFLIYFQGNSAPDKSGLPSDRFSAERTGGSVSTLTIQRTQQEDSAVYLCASRAGAPNTGELFFGEGSRLTVL.

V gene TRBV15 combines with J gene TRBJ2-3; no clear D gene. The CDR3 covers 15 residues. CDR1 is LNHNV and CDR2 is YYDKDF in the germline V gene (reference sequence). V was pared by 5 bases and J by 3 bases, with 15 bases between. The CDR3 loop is CATSPRLERTDTQYF. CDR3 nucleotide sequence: TGTGCCACCAGCCCCCGGCTAGAGAGGACAGATACGCAGTATTTT.

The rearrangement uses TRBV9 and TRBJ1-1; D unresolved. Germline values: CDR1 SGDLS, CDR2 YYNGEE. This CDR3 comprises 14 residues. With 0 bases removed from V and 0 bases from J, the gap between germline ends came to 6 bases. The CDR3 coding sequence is TGTGCCAGCAGCGTAGTGGCGGTGAACACTGAAGCTTTCTTT. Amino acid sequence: CASSVVAVNTEAFF.

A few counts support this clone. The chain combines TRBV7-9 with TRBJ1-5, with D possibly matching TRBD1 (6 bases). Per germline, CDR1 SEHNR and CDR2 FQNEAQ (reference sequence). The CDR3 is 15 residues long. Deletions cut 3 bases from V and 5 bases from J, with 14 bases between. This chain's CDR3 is CASSFTGSGDQPQHF. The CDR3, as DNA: TGTGCCAGCAGCTTTACAGGGTCCGGTGATCAGCCCCAGCATTTT.

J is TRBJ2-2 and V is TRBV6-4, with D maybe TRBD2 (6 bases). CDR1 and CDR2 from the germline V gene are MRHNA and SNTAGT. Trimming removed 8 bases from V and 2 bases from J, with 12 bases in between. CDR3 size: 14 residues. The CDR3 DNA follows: TGTGCCAGCCGTTGGGACTCTAACACCGGGGAGCTGTTTTTT. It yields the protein CASRWDSNTGELFF.

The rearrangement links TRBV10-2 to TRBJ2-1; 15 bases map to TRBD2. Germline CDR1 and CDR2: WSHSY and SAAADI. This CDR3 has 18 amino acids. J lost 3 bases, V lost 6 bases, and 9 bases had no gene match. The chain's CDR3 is CASRGLAGGRPRYNEQFF. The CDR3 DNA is TGCGCCAGCAGAGGACTAGCGGGAGGGAGGCCCCGCTACAATGAGCAGTTCTTC.